This T cell receptor (beta chain) is drawn from a study of blood T cell repertoires in COVID-19. CDR1 is MDHEN, CDR2 SYDVKM, per germline. Trimming shortened V by 6 bases and J by 5 bases, and 10 bases separated the two germline ends. The CDR3 has 12 residues. Repertoires were generated with immunoSEQ multiplex PCR, while TCRdb's copy carries only in-frame clones and drops some. Counted here are about 140,000 clones, about four fifths occurring once; the ten biggest clones make up 3.5% to 4.5%. As to this clone: Additional DNA sequences in this sample encode the identical CDR3.

This TCR came from an older woman with acute or convalescent COVID-19. Sequenced: peripheral blood. The J gene is TRBJ1-1, the V gene TRBV28; D gene unclear. The CDR3 reads CASRIGGTEAFF. The CDR3 coding sequence is TGTGCCAGCAGAATTGGAGGTACTGAAGCTTTCTTT.